This T cell receptor (beta chain) was found in a study of cytomegalovirus exposure and HLA in healthy donors. PCR used 60 Vbeta primers and 13 Jbeta primers. The repertoire was sequenced with immunoSEQ multiplex PCR; TCRdb's copy has only in-frame clones and lacks some. Altogether some 160,000 clones are present, 68% being singletons, with the ten largest covering about 4.7%. J lost 7 bases, V lost 8 bases, and 8 bases had no gene match. The CDR3 has 12 residues. CDR1 is SQVTM, CDR2 ANQGSEA, per germline. Study-wide results and caveats: In an earlier analysis, productive rearrangement rates for most beta V segments clustered near 87% or 30%.

A word on this clone: Its antigen remains unknown.

This receptor was taken from a man aged 60 to 75 in good health and CMV-seronegative. Material for sequencing was PBMCs. The rearrangement joins TRBV29-1 to TRBJ2-1, with 7 nucleotides matching TRBD1. The CDR3 region has the DNA TGCAGCATGGGTGACAGGGATAATGAGCAGTTCTTC. This codes for CSMGDRDNEQFF.